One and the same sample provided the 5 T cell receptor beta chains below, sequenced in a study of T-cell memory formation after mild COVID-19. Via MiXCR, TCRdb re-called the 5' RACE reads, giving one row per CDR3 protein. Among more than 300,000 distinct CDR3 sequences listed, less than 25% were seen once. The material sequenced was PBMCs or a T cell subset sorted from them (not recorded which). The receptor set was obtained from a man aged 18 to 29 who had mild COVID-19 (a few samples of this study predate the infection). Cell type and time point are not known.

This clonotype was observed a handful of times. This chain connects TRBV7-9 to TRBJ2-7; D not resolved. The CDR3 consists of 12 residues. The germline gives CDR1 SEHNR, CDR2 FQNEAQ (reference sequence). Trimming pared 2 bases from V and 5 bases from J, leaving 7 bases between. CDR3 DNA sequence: TGTGCCAGCAGCTTAATGGTGGACGAGCAGTACGTC. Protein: CASSLMVDEQYV.

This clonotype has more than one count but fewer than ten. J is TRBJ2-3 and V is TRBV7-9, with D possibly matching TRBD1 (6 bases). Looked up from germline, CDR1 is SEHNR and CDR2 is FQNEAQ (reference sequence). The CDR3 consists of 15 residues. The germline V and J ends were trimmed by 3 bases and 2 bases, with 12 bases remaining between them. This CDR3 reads CASSFPGHPTDTQYF. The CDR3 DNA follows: TGTGCCAGCAGCTTCCCGGGACACCCCACAGATACGCAGTATTTT.

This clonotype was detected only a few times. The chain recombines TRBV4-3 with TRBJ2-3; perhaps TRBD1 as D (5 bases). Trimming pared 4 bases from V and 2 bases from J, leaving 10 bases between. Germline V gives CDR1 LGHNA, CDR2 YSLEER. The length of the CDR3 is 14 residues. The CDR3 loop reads CASSPTVPTDTQYF. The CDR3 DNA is TGCGCCAGCAGCCCGACAGTTCCCACAGATACGCAGTATTTT.

CDR3 coding DNA: TGCGCCAGCAGCTTACAGGGGGAGAGAGCCGAGCAGTACTTC. Its translation is CASSLQGERAEQYF. The rearrangement joins TRBV5-1 to TRBJ2-7; 8 bases match TRBD1. J gave up 6 bases and V 2 bases, and 7 bases lay outside the gene matches. The CDR3 sequence is 14 residues long. In germline, CDR1 is SGHRS, CDR2 YFSETQ.

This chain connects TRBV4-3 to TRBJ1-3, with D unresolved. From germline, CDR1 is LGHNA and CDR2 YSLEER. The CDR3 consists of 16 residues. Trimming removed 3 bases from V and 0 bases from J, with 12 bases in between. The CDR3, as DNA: TGCGCCAGCAGCCAGGCAGGACGACTCTCTGGAAACACCATATATTTT. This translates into CASSQAGRLSGNTIYF.